Listed below are T cell receptor beta chains from one sample, sequenced in a study of blood T cells in healthy people across ages. Each CDR3 protein gets one entry after TCRdb re-called the 5' RACE reads with MiXCR. The data show about 780,000 distinct CDR3 sequences, around a quarter seen once. The same data also contributed to another study, on T cells of mothers and their children.

Sequences were obtained from blood. The receptor set was obtained from a boy younger than 18 in good health. Each CDR3 is given with its conserved first and last residue. A D gene is named only where the DNA matches it firmly. Not all rows give a size; the values are once, few, many and, for expanded clones, a class.

abundance: many
d_gene: TRBD2
v_gene: TRBV18
j_gene: TRBJ2-3
CDR3aa: CASSPTSGEDTQYF
CDR3nt: TGTGCCAGCTCTCCGACTAGCGGGGAAGATACGCAGTATTTT

abundance: .
d_gene: TRBD2
v_gene: TRBV7-2
j_gene: TRBJ2-1
CDR3aa: CASSLVSSGGPIEQFF
CDR3nt: TGTGCCAGCAGCTTAGTTTCTAGCGGGGGGCCGATTGAGCAGTTCTTC

abundance: .
d_gene: .
v_gene: TRBV28
j_gene: TRBJ2-5
CDR3aa: CASSLSEVGETQYF
CDR3nt: TGTGCCAGCAGTTTATCGGAGGTGGGGGAGACCCAGTACTTC

abundance: .
d_gene: TRBD2
v_gene: TRBV7-6
j_gene: TRBJ2-5
CDR3aa: CASSLDRVSGGPGTQYF
CDR3nt: TGTGCCAGCAGCTTAGATCGGGTTAGCGGGGGCCCAGGGACCCAGTACTTC

abundance: few
d_gene: .
v_gene: TRBV25-1
j_gene: TRBJ2-7
CDR3aa: CASSEDSSAASLVHF
CDR3nt: TGCGCCAGCAGTGAGGATTCTTCGGCAGCTTCCCTCGTTCATTTC

abundance: few
d_gene: TRBD1
v_gene: TRBV29-1
j_gene: TRBJ2-2
CDR3aa: CSVDGTGANTGELFF
CDR3nt: TGCAGCGTTGATGGGACAGGGGCGAACACCGGGGAGCTGTTTTTT

abundance: .
d_gene: .
v_gene: TRBV7-2
j_gene: TRBJ2-5
CDR3aa: CASSLRGFKETQYF
CDR3nt: TGTGCCAGCAGCTTACGTGGATTTAAAGAGACCCAGTACTTC

abundance: few
d_gene: .
v_gene: TRBV7-2
j_gene: TRBJ2-1
CDR3aa: CASSPGGLLGTYNEQFF
CDR3nt: TGTGCCAGCAGCCCCGGGGGCCTACTTGGAACCTACAATGAGCAGTTCTTC

abundance: few
d_gene: .
v_gene: TRBV29-1
j_gene: TRBJ1-1
CDR3aa: CSVDTKSLEAFF
CDR3nt: TGCAGCGTTGACACGAAGAGCCTTGAAGCTTTCTTT

abundance: once
d_gene: TRBD1
v_gene: TRBV7-9
j_gene: TRBJ2-7
CDR3aa: CASRQGVSYEQCF
CDR3nt: TGTGCCAGCAGACAGGGGGTCTCCTACGAGCAGTGCTTC

abundance: .
d_gene: .
v_gene: TRBV30
j_gene: TRBJ2-7
CDR3aa: CAWSPGSSYEQYF
CDR3nt: TGTGCCTGGTCCCCAGGGAGCTCCTACGAGCAGTACTTC

abundance: .
d_gene: TRBD2
v_gene: TRBV18
j_gene: TRBJ2-3
CDR3aa: CASSPLRLAVKGDTQYF
CDR3nt: TGTGCCAGCTCACCACTACGCCTAGCGGTTAAGGGGGATACGCAGTATTTT

abundance: .
d_gene: .
v_gene: TRBV25-1
j_gene: TRBJ1-1
CDR3aa: CASIGWDTEAFF
CDR3nt: TGTGCCAGCATAGGCTGGGACACTGAAGCTTTCTTT

abundance: few
d_gene: TRBD1
v_gene: TRBV2
j_gene: TRBJ1-2
CDR3aa: CASGTGIRYGYTF
CDR3nt: TGTGCCAGTGGGACAGGTATCCGCTATGGCTACACCTTC

abundance: few
d_gene: TRBD2
v_gene: TRBV3-1
j_gene: TRBJ2-5
CDR3aa: CASSQEPAGQETQYF
CDR3nt: TGTGCCAGCAGCCAAGAGCCAGCGGGGCAAGAGACCCAGTACTTC

abundance: .
d_gene: .
v_gene: TRBV29-1
j_gene: TRBJ2-5
CDR3aa: CSVNRDQETQYF
CDR3nt: TGCAGCGTTAACAGGGACCAAGAGACCCAGTACTTC

abundance: once
d_gene: TRBD2
v_gene: TRBV4-2
j_gene: TRBJ2-3
CDR3aa: CASSPRLAGGRTDTQYF
CDR3nt: TGTGCCAGCAGCCCTAGACTAGCGGGGGGTCGCACAGATACGCAGTATTTT

abundance: .
d_gene: .
v_gene: TRBV10-1
j_gene: TRBJ2-1
CDR3aa: CASSEGLGQDEQFF
CDR3nt: TGCGCCAGCAGTGAAGGGCTCGGTCAGGATGAGCAGTTCTTC

abundance: few
d_gene: TRBD1
v_gene: TRBV3-1
j_gene: TRBJ2-7
CDR3aa: CASSHARQGPYEQYF
CDR3nt: TGTGCCAGCAGCCACGCTCGACAGGGTCCCTACGAGCAGTACTTC

abundance: few
d_gene: .
v_gene: TRBV10-3
j_gene: TRBJ2-1
CDR3aa: CAISGMMTESSYNEQFF
CDR3nt: TGTGCCATCAGTGGGATGATGACAGAAAGCTCCTACAATGAGCAGTTCTTC

abundance: few
d_gene: TRBD1
v_gene: TRBV2
j_gene: TRBJ1-1
CDR3aa: CASSPWTGGITEAFF
CDR3nt: TGTGCCAGCAGTCCCTGGACAGGGGGCATCACTGAAGCTTTCTTT

abundance: .
d_gene: .
v_gene: TRBV15
j_gene: TRBJ2-6
CDR3aa: CATSRARFQAGANVLTF
CDR3nt: TGTGCCACCAGCAGAGCCAGGTTTCAGGCTGGGGCCAACGTCCTGACTTTC

abundance: .
d_gene: TRBD1
v_gene: TRBV7-9
j_gene: TRBJ2-5
CDR3aa: CASGHGTVQETQYF
CDR3nt: TGTGCCAGCGGCCACGGGACAGTCCAGGAGACCCAGTACTTC

abundance: .
d_gene: .
v_gene: TRBV5-1
j_gene: TRBJ2-3
CDR3aa: CASSFAGVRTDTQYF
CDR3nt: TGCGCCAGCAGCTTCGCAGGGGTGCGAACAGATACGCAGTATTTT

abundance: .
d_gene: .
v_gene: TRBV20-1
j_gene: TRBJ2-1
CDR3aa: CSAHRPDNEQFF
CDR3nt: TGCAGTGCCCATAGACCCGACAATGAGCAGTTCTTC

abundance: few
d_gene: TRBD2
v_gene: TRBV5-6
j_gene: TRBJ2-7
CDR3aa: CASSWARGTTEQYF
CDR3nt: TGTGCCAGCAGCTGGGCCCGGGGGACTACGGAGCAGTACTTC

abundance: .
d_gene: .
v_gene: TRBV28
j_gene: TRBJ2-7
CDR3aa: CTSSLGQPNEQYF
CDR3nt: TGTACCAGCAGTTTAGGGCAGCCCAACGAGCAGTACTTC

abundance: .
d_gene: .
v_gene: TRBV9
j_gene: TRBJ1-2
CDR3aa: CASSLSSTPRYGYTF
CDR3nt: TGTGCCAGCAGCCTCTCCTCAACACCTAGGTATGGCTACACCTTC

abundance: .
d_gene: .
v_gene: TRBV9
j_gene: TRBJ1-2
CDR3aa: CASSLNTGSSGYTF
CDR3nt: TGTGCCAGCAGCCTAAACACAGGGAGTAGTGGCTACACCTTC

abundance: few
d_gene: TRBD2
v_gene: TRBV29-1
j_gene: TRBJ2-1
CDR3aa: CSVKGLAGGNEQFF
CDR3nt: TGCAGCGTCAAAGGACTAGCGGGGGGAAATGAGCAGTTCTTC

abundance: few
d_gene: .
v_gene: TRBV12-3/TRBV12-4
j_gene: TRBJ1-3
CDR3aa: CASSSEHTIYF
CDR3nt: TGTGCCAGCAGTTCGGAACACACCATATATTTT

abundance: few
d_gene: .
v_gene: TRBV27
j_gene: TRBJ2-6
CDR3aa: CASSLRLAGANVLTF
CDR3nt: TGTGCCAGCAGTTTACGGCTGGCTGGGGCCAACGTCCTGACTTTC

abundance: .
d_gene: .
v_gene: TRBV18
j_gene: TRBJ2-7
CDR3aa: CVSSPLQAIYEQYF
CDR3nt: TGTGTCAGCTCACCATTGCAGGCGATCTACGAGCAGTACTTC

abundance: .
d_gene: TRBD2
v_gene: TRBV5-4
j_gene: TRBJ2-7
CDR3aa: CASSWSGETYEQYF
CDR3nt: TGTGCCAGCAGCTGGAGCGGGGAAACTTACGAGCAGTACTTC

abundance: .
d_gene: .
v_gene: TRBV20-1
j_gene: TRBJ2-1
CDR3aa: CSASVRVNNEQFF
CDR3nt: TGCAGTGCTAGCGTCAGGGTTAACAATGAGCAGTTCTTC

abundance: few
d_gene: .
v_gene: TRBV5-1
j_gene: TRBJ2-3
CDR3aa: CASSLGETGTDTQYF
CDR3nt: TGCGCCAGCAGCTTGGGTGAGACAGGCACAGATACGCAGTATTTT

abundance: .
d_gene: .
v_gene: TRBV7-9
j_gene: TRBJ1-2
CDR3aa: CASSRSGVDGYTF
CDR3nt: TGTGCCAGCAGCCGATCGGGGGTGGATGGCTACACCTTC

abundance: .
d_gene: .
v_gene: TRBV5-1
j_gene: TRBJ2-1
CDR3aa: CASSLADNIYNEQFF
CDR3nt: TGCGCCAGCAGCTTGGCTGACAACATATACAATGAGCAGTTCTTC

abundance: .
d_gene: .
v_gene: TRBV20-1
j_gene: TRBJ2-3
CDR3aa: CSAGGRTPLGTDTQYF
CDR3nt: TGCAGTGCTGGGGGGAGGACTCCCCTGGGCACAGATACGCAGTATTTT

abundance: few
d_gene: TRBD1
v_gene: TRBV5-5
j_gene: TRBJ1-4
CDR3aa: CASSSPGGLATNEKLFF
CDR3nt: TGTGCCAGCAGCTCACCAGGGGGCCTCGCAACTAATGAAAAACTGTTTTTT

abundance: few
d_gene: TRBD1
v_gene: TRBV12-3/TRBV12-4
j_gene: TRBJ2-1
CDR3aa: CASSGQGREQFF
CDR3nt: TGTGCCAGCAGCGGACAGGGGCGTGAGCAGTTCTTC

abundance: .
d_gene: TRBD2
v_gene: TRBV14
j_gene: TRBJ2-7
CDR3aa: CASSPHSGVNSYEQYF
CDR3nt: TGTGCCAGCAGCCCCCATAGCGGGGTAAACTCCTACGAGCAGTACTTC

abundance: few
d_gene: .
v_gene: TRBV7-9
j_gene: TRBJ1-6
CDR3aa: CASSLGDANKSPLHF
CDR3nt: TGTGCCAGCAGCTTAGGGGACGCAAATAAATCACCCCTCCACTTT

abundance: few
d_gene: TRBD1
v_gene: TRBV5-1
j_gene: TRBJ2-7
CDR3aa: CASSLMRLQGELYEQYF
CDR3nt: TGCGCCAGCAGCTTGATGAGATTACAGGGGGAGTTATACGAGCAGTACTTC

abundance: few
d_gene: .
v_gene: TRBV28
j_gene: TRBJ1-1
CDR3aa: CANSSPLTEAFF
CDR3nt: TGTGCCAACAGCTCCCCGCTCACTGAAGCTTTCTTT